This paragraph reports one T cell receptor (beta chain). This clone was seen once. The antigen it recognizes is unknown. No much larger clonotype is one base removed from it; base qualities were not supplied. One collaborating source in Seattle enrolled patients while the patients were actively infected and followed the patients over time throughout the course of disease. The collaborating institutions used their own protocols to collect whole blood in K2EDTA tubes. For TCRbeta analysis, collaborators shipped samples as frozen whole blood, isolated PBMCs, or DNA extracted from either of those sample types. The cysteine opens and the phenylalanine closes a CDR3 of 14 amino acids. Only the CDR3 DNA stays, 42 bases, in frame from base 1. CDR1 and CDR2 were assigned from the germline V gene as MNHEY and SVGAGI. Trimming removed 0 bases from V and 5 bases from J, leaving 11 bases between the germline ends.

This entry belongs to a study of blood T cell repertoires in COVID-19 (dated by TCRdb to between 2020 and 2021). Notes on the research overall: Collaborator samples came from the United States, Italy and Spain and covered acute and convalescent phases of COVID-19. The repertoires were released in a freely available public database intended as a resource for research on the immune response to SARS-CoV-2. The samples were drawn from two sources: the first 160 participants of the ongoing ImmuneRACE study, and over 950 subjects contributed by 6 global collaborators. Deeply sampled blood TCRbeta repertoires from subjects exposed to, actively infected with, or recovered from COVID-19 were included in the dataset. HLA class I and class II types, where available, came from metadata supplied by the sample provider rather than from assay-based typing. Sample metadata almost always included a de-identified subject ID, COVID-19 status, age in years and sex. The material from the prospective study consisted of cDNA or gDNA derived from T cells, B-cell-depleted T cells, or PBMCs. The paper's findings and limits, for the study overall: Clinical and demographic metadata were provided uncurated, with the amount varying by source and participant.

TCRbeta CDR3 regions were amplified from genomic DNA using the immunoSEQ Assay, a bias-controlled multiplex PCR. In the paper's pipeline: The number of nucleated cells in each sample was estimated from the amplification of reference gene primers within the assay. To quantify the absolute abundance of each unique TCRbeta CDR3 rearrangement, sequence reads were collapsed and filtered. Productive Simpson clonality was computed per sample as the square root of Simpson's diversity index over productive rearrangements. Drawn from immuneACCESS, this table holds only the in-frame rearrangements with V and J called that TCRdb kept. Clones are partly lost; checked studies trace under half to an unresolved V gene and leave the rest unexplained. The DNA was the basis for D and trimming; V, J and clone size are from that table. The sample table records about 80,000 clones; 65% to 90% of these occur just once. The ten top clones hold around 9.6% of the sample.

The sequence came from a man aged 50-59 years with COVID-19, enrolled during active disease. Sequenced sample: peripheral blood. The chain is assembled from TRBV6-5 and TRBJ2-7; confidence is insufficient to name the D gene. The CDR3 protein is CASSYSRPSNEQYF. The nucleotides are TGTGCCAGCAGTTACTCCAGGCCTTCCAACGAGCAGTACTTC.